The 24 T cell receptor beta chains given below trace back to one sample, sequenced in a study of blood T cells in healthy people across ages. A J-beta primer mix and a sample-barcoded 5' primer were used in a second PCR of roughly 6 to 12 cycles. TCRdb re-analysed the 5' RACE reads in MiXCR, keeping a single row per CDR3 protein. The table shows 1.4 million to 1.5 million distinct CDR3 sequences, with around 39% occurring only once. Sequences were obtained from blood. The receptors shown here come from a woman between 18 and 29 years old in good health.

This chain uses TRBV6-1 with TRBJ2-1, with 9 bases lining up with TRBD2. V trimming: 3 bases; J trimming: 15 bases; junction bases outside the gene matches: 18. CDR3 length equals 16 residues. Germline-derived CDR1 and CDR2 are MNHNS and SASEGT. CDR3 loop: CASSDNRGLSGSIAFF. In DNA form, the CDR3 reads TGTGCCAGCAGTGACAATAGGGGACTTAGCGGGAGTATAGCGTTCTTC.

This clonotype was counted only a few times. The chain combines TRBV7-9 with TRBJ2-1; either TRBD1 or TRBD2 may supply D (5 bases each). CDR1 is SEHNR, CDR2 FQNEAQ, per germline (reference sequence). Between the trimmed V and J ends, which lost 5 bases and 1 base, there was a span of 15 bases. This CDR3 is built from 16 residues. CDR3 amino acids: CASSPWDDSSYNEQFF. CDR3 DNA: TGTGCCAGCAGCCCGTGGGACGACTCTTCCTACAATGAGCAGTTCTTC.

This clonotype appeared a few times. The chain has TRBV2 and TRBJ1-1, with D uncertain. Germline V gene data show CDR1 as SNHLY and CDR2 as FYNNEI. This CDR3 spans 12 amino acids. V lost 2 bases and J 3 bases, leaving 4 bases between the germline ends. The CDR3 DNA reads TGTGCCAGCAGTGAACGGGACACTGAAGCTTTCTTT. Its protein is CASSERDTEAFF.

In regard to this clonotype: A junction boundary mismatches the germline segment, possibly from a read error. The chain recombines TRBV18 with TRBJ1-2, with a possible D match to TRBD1 (5 bases). Germline-derived CDR1 and CDR2 are KGHSH and LQKENI. The CDR3 is 13 residues long. CDR3 loop: CVSSPEGEDGYTF. Here the CDR3 DNA reads TGTGTCAGCTCACCAGAAGGGGAAGATGGCTACACCTTC.

The V and J genes are TRBV6-5 and TRBJ1-5, with D possibly being TRBD1 (5 bases). V lost 4 bases, J lost 9 bases, and 22 bases lay in between. The germline V gene has CDR1 MNHEY and CDR2 SVGAGI. The CDR3 consists of 16 residues. For the CDR3, the DNA is TGTGCCAGCAGTTTGGGGGTTCCTCGTCCGGGGAGGCCCCAGCATTTT. Translating it yields CASSLGVPRPGRPQHF.

The chain links TRBV27 to TRBJ2-7; no definite D call. V lost 5 bases and J lost 3, with 11 bases in between. The germline CDR1 and CDR2 sequences are MNHEY and SMNVEV (reference sequence). The CDR3 consists of 13 residues. CDR3 DNA sequence: TGTGCCAGCAGTCCCCGTATCGGCTACGAGCAGTACTTC. Protein: CASSPRIGYEQYF.

V gene TRBV20-1 combines with J gene TRBJ1-1; tentative D call: TRBD1 (5 bases). V was clipped by 6 bases and J by 4 bases, with 18 bases between them. Germline CDR1 is DFQATT and CDR2 is SNEGSKA (reference sequence). The CDR3 runs 14 residues. The CDR3 spells CSAPRWGVTTEAFF. The CDR3, as DNA: TGCAGTGCCCCCAGGTGGGGGGTCACCACTGAAGCTTTCTTT.

The chain uses TRBV7-8 and TRBJ2-1; 7 bases map to TRBD2. V lost 0 bases and J lost 3; bases outside the gene matches: 8. The CDR3 has 17 amino acids. Germline loops: CDR1 SGHVS, CDR2 FQNEAQ. CDR3 sequence (DNA): TGTGCCAGCAGCTTAGCGCCGGGGGGAAATCACTACAATGAGCAGTTCTTC. Translated: CASSLAPGGNHYNEQFF.

CDR3 protein: CASSYPTAVDTEAFF. Here the CDR3 DNA reads TGTGCCAGCAGTTACCCGACAGCTGTGGACACTGAAGCTTTCTTT. The chain couples TRBV6-2 or TRBV6-3 to TRBJ1-1; the D gene is possibly TRBD1 (5 bases). The V end was cut by 2 bases, the J end by 3 bases, with 13 bases between. This CDR3 region has 15 residues. Germline CDR1 reads MNHEY; CDR2 reads SVGEGT.

This chain connects TRBV6-1 to TRBJ2-5; unclear D gene. The DNA end is a closer match to TRBJ2-7, so the J assignment may be wrong. Germline-derived CDR1 and CDR2 are MNHNS and SASEGT. CDR3 length: 13 amino acids. The CDR3 coding sequence is TGTGCCAGCAGTGAAACCCATGGGGACGAGCAGTACTTC. This sequence encodes CASSETHGDEQYF.

The CDR3 sequence: CASSETRSALYGYTF. The CDR3 nucleotides are TGCGCCAGCAGTGAAACCCGATCCGCACTCTATGGCTACACCTTC. The chain combines TRBV10-2 with TRBJ1-2; D call uncertain. This CDR3 region has 15 residues. Trimming shortened V by 3 bases and J by 4 bases, and 15 bases separated the two germline ends. In germline, CDR1 is WSHSY, CDR2 SAAADI.

A note on this clonotype: The junction departs from germline at one end; a sequencing error may be responsible. The chain links TRBV12-3 or TRBV12-4 to TRBJ2-3; 7 nucleotides line up with TRBD2. This CDR3 contains 15 residues. The CDR3: CANSFITSGTDTQYF. The CDR3 DNA follows: TGTGCCAACAGTTTCATAACTAGCGGCACAGATACGCAGTATTTT.

The chain couples TRBV10-3 to TRBJ2-1; 9 bases fit TRBD1. The J call may be incorrect, as the DNA end agrees better with TRBJ2-7. CDR1 ENHRY and CDR2 SYGVKD come from the germline V gene. This CDR3 comprises 13 residues. The CDR3, as DNA: TGTGCCATCACTAGGACAGGGGACAATGAGCAGTACTTC. Amino acid sequence: CAITRTGDNEQYF.

The rearrangement uses TRBV2 and TRBJ2-7; TRBD2 might be the D (6 bases). V lost 6 bases, J lost 0 bases, and 18 bases lay in between. The germline gives CDR1 SNHLY, CDR2 FYNNEI. CDR3 length: 16 residues. The CDR3: CASSLPPGGSSYEQYF. The CDR3 DNA is TGTGCCAGCAGCCTCCCGCCTGGGGGGAGCTCCTACGAGCAGTACTTC.

This clonotype was counted only a few times. The J gene is TRBJ2-7, the V gene TRBV5-1, with D perhaps TRBD1 (6 bases). The V gene's germline CDR1 is SGHRS and CDR2 YFSETQ. There are 14 residues in the CDR3. Trimming removed 2 bases at V and 4 bases at J, with 13 bases between. CDR3 DNA: TGCGCCAGCAGCTTACAGGGCACCGTTTACGAGCAGTACTTC. Protein product: CASSLQGTVYEQYF.

The sample holds a few counts of this clonotype. The chain links TRBV27 to TRBJ2-1, with 10 bases aligning to TRBD2. Germline V CDR1 and CDR2: MNHEY, SMNVEV (reference sequence). The V segment lost 3 bases and the J segment 2 bases; nucleotides outside the gene matches: 7. The CDR3 is made up of 17 amino acids. The CDR3 DNA is TGTGCCAGCAGTTTCCGGACTAGCGGAATCACCTACAATGAGCAGTTCTTC. Its protein is CASSFRTSGITYNEQFF.

This CDR3 is CASSSGQEASATDTQYF. For the CDR3, the DNA is TGCGCCAGCAGCTCAGGACAGGAAGCCTCTGCGACAGATACGCAGTATTTT. This chain connects TRBV5-1 to TRBJ2-3, with TRBD1 matching 7 bases. This CDR3 is 17 amino acids long. V lost 3 bases, J lost 3 bases, and 13 bases stayed unmatched. The germline V gene has CDR1 SGHRS and CDR2 YFSETQ.

The rearrangement links TRBV12-3 or TRBV12-4 to TRBJ2-4; 7 bases are a match to TRBD2. The J call may be wrong; the DNA end is better matched by TRBJ2-7. The CDR3 covers 12 residues. CDR3 protein: CASSRTSPEQYF. CDR3 DNA: TGTGCCAGCAGTCGGACTAGTCCCGAGCAGTACTTC.

This clonotype turned up a few times. The chain couples TRBV11-2 to TRBJ1-5; TRBD1 might be the D (5 bases). The CDR3 is 14 amino acids. Between the trimmed V and J ends, which lost 6 bases and 3 bases, there was a span of 12 bases. The germline V gene encodes CDR1 SGHAT and CDR2 FQNNGV. CDR3 loop: CASSGPGFNQPQHF. The CDR3 nucleotides are TGTGCCAGCAGTGGGCCAGGGTTCAATCAGCCCCAGCATTTT. Full variable domain (missing parts from reference TRBV11-2 and TRBJ1-5): EAGVAQSPRYKIIEKRQSVAFWCNPISGHATLYWYQQILGQGPKLLIQFQNNGVVDDSQLPKDRFSAERLKGVDSTLKIQPAKLEDSAVYLCASSGPGFNQPQHFGDGTRLSIL.

This chain uses TRBV5-1 with TRBJ2-7, with D possibly TRBD1 on 5 matching bases. The germline V gene has CDR1 SGHRS and CDR2 YFSETQ. The CDR3 extends over 17 amino acids. The V gene lost 3 bases and the J gene lost 0 bases, with 19 bases spanning the gap. CDR3 sequence: CASSWSPDSPSSYEQYF. CDR3 bases: TGCGCCAGCAGCTGGAGCCCCGACAGCCCCAGCTCCTACGAGCAGTACTTC.

There are a few counts of this clonotype. CDR3 coding DNA: TGTGCCAGCAGTCTAGAATTCTCCTACGAGCAGTACTTC. Translation: CASSLEFSYEQYF. The V gene is TRBV12-3 or TRBV12-4, the J gene TRBJ2-7, with D hard to call. This CDR3 region has 13 residues. Trimming shortened V by 5 bases and J by 0 bases, and 8 bases separated the two germline ends.

This clonotype was recorded a few times. The chain joins TRBV6-6 to TRBJ2-7, with D maybe TRBD2 (5 bases). Germline V gene data show CDR1 as MNHNY and CDR2 as SVGAGI (reference sequence). The CDR3 is 15 amino acids. Trimming pared 4 bases from V and 5 bases from J, leaving 18 bases between. As DNA, the CDR3 is TGTGCCAGCAGTTCCCCGGACTGGCTTGCTCACGAGCAGTACTTC. Translating gives CASSSPDWLAHEQYF.

The chain is built from TRBV29-1 and TRBJ2-7, with 10 bases aligning to TRBD2. Trimming cost V 0 bases and J 2 bases; bases outside gene matches: 4. The CDR3 contains 15 residues. Germline V lookup: CDR1 SQVTM, CDR2 ANQGSEA. The CDR3 DNA reads as TGCAGCGTTGAAGATCCTAGCGGGAGAGCCTACGAGCAGTACTTC. It is translated as CSVEDPSGRAYEQYF.

This clonotype was detected a few times. The J gene is TRBJ2-1, the V gene TRBV5-1; 9 bases fit TRBD2. Germline V gene sequence: CDR1 SGHRS, CDR2 YFSETQ. V dropped 4 bases and J dropped 5; count of bases not matched to a gene: 7. This CDR3 is 15 amino acids long. CDR3 in DNA: TGCGCCAGCAGCCCCTTAGCGGGAGAGGACAATGAGCAGTTCTTC. It encodes CASSPLAGEDNEQFF.